This T cell receptor (beta chain) is drawn from a study of blood T cell repertoires in COVID-19. Whole-study context: Nucleic acid was either cDNA or gDNA, and it came from T cells, B-cell-depleted T cells, or PBMCs.

As handled by the study authors: Amplified reference gene primers provided the basis for estimating nucleated cell counts. Assay used: immunoSEQ multiplex PCR; TCRdb lists only in-frame clones, some missing. V and J calls and clone size are copied from that table; D and trimming were computed from the DNA. This sample has about 190,000 clones, with 82% found just once. Germline assignment: CDR1 SGHTA and CDR2 FQGTGA. Trimming stripped 1 base from V and 7 bases from J, with 7 bases between. This CDR3 region has 13 residues. Followed longitudinally, the Seattle patients had been enrolled during active infection.

The sequencing sample was made of peripheral blood. The genes are TRBV7-3 and TRBJ2-2, with D unclear. This receptor was identified in a woman aged 60-70 years with COVID-19, enrolled during active disease. The CDR3 here is CASSLNPDGELFF. CDR3 nucleotides: TGTGCCAGCAGCTTAAACCCAGACGGGGAGCTGTTTTTT.